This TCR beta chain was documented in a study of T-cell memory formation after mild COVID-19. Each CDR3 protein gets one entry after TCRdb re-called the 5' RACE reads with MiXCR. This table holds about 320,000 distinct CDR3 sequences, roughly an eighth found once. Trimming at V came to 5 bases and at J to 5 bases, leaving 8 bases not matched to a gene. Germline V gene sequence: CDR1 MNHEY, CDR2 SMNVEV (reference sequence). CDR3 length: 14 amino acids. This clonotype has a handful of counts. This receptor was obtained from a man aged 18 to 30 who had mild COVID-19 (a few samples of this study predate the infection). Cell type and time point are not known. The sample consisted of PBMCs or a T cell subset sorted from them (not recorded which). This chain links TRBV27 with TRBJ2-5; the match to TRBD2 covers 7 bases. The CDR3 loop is CASSVQRGRETQYF. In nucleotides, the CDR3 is TGTGCCAGCAGTGTCCAGCGGGGTCGGGAGACCCAGTACTTC.